This TCR beta chain was profiled in a study of post-analysis software for immune sequencing data. Study context: In terms of disease course, relapsing-remitting, secondary progressive and progressive-relapsing multiple sclerosis were included.

The CDR3 covers 15 residues. Trimming cost V 3 bases and J 1 base; bases outside gene matches: 4. Germline CDR1 MDHEN, CDR2 SYDVKM. Study-level results: Relative to controls, patients with multiple sclerosis showed significantly lower normalized Chao1 diversity. Compared with controls, patients had more of about 5 TRBV segments, including TRBV5-6, TRBV5-1 and TRBV20-1. Analysis by F measure revealed that same-batch samples clustered strongly together.

Unique molecular identifiers had been added to the TCR beta cDNA libraries. T cells numbering roughly 0.85 to 11 million gave rise to around 500,000 cDNA molecules. TCRdb analysed the PCR reads with MiXCR anew, one entry per CDR3 protein. Of about 400,000 distinct CDR3 sequences in the sample, around a third are singletons; the top ten hold around 15%. With respect to this clonotype: Its specificity is unknown.

The chain recombines TRBV28 with TRBJ1-1; 8 bases are a match to TRBD1. The TCR originated in a girl aged 5-17 years with multiple sclerosis. The sequenced sample was blood. The CDR3 DNA is TGTGCCAGCAGTTTCAGACAGGGGTGGAACACTGAAGCTTTCTTT. Translation: CASSFRQGWNTEAFF.